This TCR beta chain derives from a study of Graves' ophthalmopathy and Graves' hyperthyroidism. TCR beta CDR3 amplification used RNA transcripts. HTBI-primed first-round RT-PCR preceded second-round multiplex PCR. TCRdb used MiXCR to reprocess the multiplex PCR reads, holding one entry per CDR3 protein. The sample carries 650,000 to 900,000 distinct CDR3 sequences, 40% recorded once. Other autoimmune disease, uncontrolled infection, pregnancy and lactation led to exclusion. Trimming removed 2 bases at V and 8 bases at J, with 9 bases between. The CDR3 has 12 amino acids. The germline CDR1 and CDR2 sequences are SEHNR and FQNEAQ (reference sequence).

This TCR derives from an adult man with Graves' ophthalmopathy. The sequencing input was peripheral blood. The gene calls are TRBV7-9 and TRBJ1-2; D is perhaps TRBD1 (5 bases). The CDR3 spells CASSLMWGGYTF. The DNA for the CDR3 is TGTGCCAGCAGCTTAATGTGGGGCGGCTACACCTTC.